These 7 T cell receptor beta chains came from one sample sequenced in a study of shared clonotypes between healthy human individuals. The method was immunoSEQ multiplex PCR; TCRdb's version includes in-frame clones alone and lacks a portion of them. This table has fewer than 3 million clones, 85% to 95% appearing once. The source material was naive CD4+ T cells from PBMCs. Subset specified: CD45RA+ positively selected. The receptors originated from a man between 18 and 29 years old in good health. Some clones in this sample may be carry-over from other donors' samples.

The chain recombines TRBV7-8 with TRBJ2-1; the match to TRBD2 covers 13 bases. Looked up from germline, CDR1 is SGHVS and CDR2 is FQNEAQ. Trimming took 4 bases from V and 1 from J; bases not matched to a gene: 7. CDR3 length: 18 amino acids. CDR3 loop: CASSSTSGRIGSYNEQFF. As DNA, the CDR3 is TGTGCCAGCAGCTCGACTAGCGGGAGGATCGGATCCTACAATGAGCAGTTCTTC.

The gene calls are TRBV5-1 and TRBJ2-5, with D hard to call. CDR1 and CDR2 (germline): SGHRS, YFSETQ. V shed 5 bases and J shed 1 base, with 12 bases lying between them. The CDR3 is 14 residues long. The CDR3 is CASRSGQPQETQYF. Written as DNA, the CDR3 is TGCGCCAGCAGATCCGGTCAGCCCCAAGAGACCCAGTACTTC.

The chain recombines TRBV10-3 with TRBJ2-3, with 10 bases that match TRBD1. This CDR3 has 16 residues. The germline V gene encodes CDR1 ENHRY and CDR2 SYGVKD. V shed 3 bases and J 3 bases; nucleotides not matched to a gene: 6. The CDR3 nucleotides are TGTGCCATCAGTGACCCAAGGACAGGGGGAACAGATACGCAGTATTTT. This gives the protein CAISDPRTGGTDTQYF.

Worth noting for this clone: A much larger clone lies a single base off, so this may be a read error. The sample contains more than one DNA sequence encoding this CDR3. This chain links TRBV7-9 with TRBJ1-1; a weak D match, TRBD1 (6 bases). Germline V gives CDR1 SEHNR, CDR2 FQNEAQ (reference sequence). CDR3 length equals 13 residues. The V and J ends lost 1 base and 3 bases respectively, with 6 bases between them. The CDR3 DNA reads TGTGCCAGCAGCTTAGAGGGGGACACTGAAGCTTTCTTT. This codes for CASSLEGDTEAFF. Filled out from reference TRBV7-9 and TRBJ1-1, the complete variable domain reads DTGVSQNPRHKITKRGQNVTFRCDPISEHNRLYWYRQTLGQGPEFLTYFQNEAQLEKSRLLSDRFSAERPKGSFSTLEIQRTEQGDSAMYLCASSLEGDTEAFFGQGTRLTVV.

The V gene is TRBV28, the J gene TRBJ2-3; D might be TRBD2 (5 bases). Germline CDR1 is MDHEN and CDR2 is SYDVKM. The CDR3 length is 16 residues. V was clipped by 6 bases and J by 1 base, with 17 bases between them. The CDR3 sequence: CASRLGLAGRTDTQYF. In DNA form, the CDR3 reads TGTGCCAGCAGATTGGGTCTTGCGGGCCGCACAGATACGCAGTATTTT.

The genes are TRBV5-1 and TRBJ2-2, with a weak D call TRBD2 (5 bases). Trimming removed 7 bases from V and 5 bases from J, with 15 bases in between. From germline, CDR1 is SGHRS and CDR2 YFSETQ. This CDR3 is 14 amino acids long. Here the CDR3 reads CASLPGMGTGELFF. CDR3 nucleotide sequence: TGCGCCAGCCTACCGGGGATGGGTACCGGGGAGCTGTTTTTT.

The genes are TRBV10-3 and TRBJ1-1; 8 nucleotides match TRBD1. With 6 bases clipped from V and 5 bases from J, the junction kept 14 bases outside the gene matches. CDR1 is ENHRY, CDR2 SYGVKD, per germline. CDR3 length: 16 amino acids. The CDR3, as DNA: TGTGCCATCAGCACAGGGGGAGTAGTTAAGGGGACTGAAGCTTTCTTT. Translated: CAISTGGVVKGTEAFF.